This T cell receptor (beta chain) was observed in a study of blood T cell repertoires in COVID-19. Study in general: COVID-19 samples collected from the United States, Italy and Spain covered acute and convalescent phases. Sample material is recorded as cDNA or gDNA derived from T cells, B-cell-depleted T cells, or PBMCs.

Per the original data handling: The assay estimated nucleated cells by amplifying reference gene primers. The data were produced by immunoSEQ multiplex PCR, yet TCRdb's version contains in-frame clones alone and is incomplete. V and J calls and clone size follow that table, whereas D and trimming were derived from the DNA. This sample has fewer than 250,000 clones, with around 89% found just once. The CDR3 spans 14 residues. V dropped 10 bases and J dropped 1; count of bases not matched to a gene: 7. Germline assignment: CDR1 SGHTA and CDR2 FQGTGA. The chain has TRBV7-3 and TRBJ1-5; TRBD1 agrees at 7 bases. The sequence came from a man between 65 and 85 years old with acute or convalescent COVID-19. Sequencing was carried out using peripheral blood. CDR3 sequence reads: CATPLGQSNQPQHF. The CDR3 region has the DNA TGTGCCACTCCCTTGGGACAGAGCAATCAGCCCCAGCATTTT.